Listed below are T cell receptor beta chains from one sample, sequenced in a study of vaccination and CD4 T cells after COVID-19. TCRdb re-derived calls from the PCR reads in MiXCR, one entry per CDR3 protein. The data contain 10,000 or so distinct CDR3 sequences, just under 75% of them singletons. Antigens for these TCRs are unknown. Material for sequencing was CD4+ T cells from blood, cultured in vitro. The receptors here all came from a human donor who had recovered from COVID-19. Both conserved end residues are part of each CDR3. Each record gives: D gene, J gene, V gene, clone size, CDR3 protein, CDR3 DNA. The D gene is left open where the match is weak. Where a row states a size, it is once, few, many or the class of an expanded clone; other rows omit it.

d_call: TRBD1; j_call: TRBJ1-2; v_call: TRBV19; clone_size: NA; cdr3_aa: CASSLPRGNYGYTF; cdr3_nt: TGTGCCAGTAGTCTGCCCAGGGGGAACTATGGCTACACCTTC
d_call: TRBD1; j_call: TRBJ1-2; v_call: TRBV27; clone_size: NA; cdr3_aa: CASSFLPTGNYGYTF; cdr3_nt: TGTGCCAGCAGTTTCCTCCCGACAGGGAACTATGGCTACACCTTC
d_call: TRBD2; j_call: TRBJ2-5; v_call: TRBV15; clone_size: few; cdr3_aa: CATSQHGGVQTQYF; cdr3_nt: TGTGCCACCAGCCAGCATGGGGGGGTTCAGACCCAGTACTTC
d_call: NA; j_call: TRBJ1-2; v_call: TRBV7-2; clone_size: NA; cdr3_aa: CASRVGGSFYGYTF; cdr3_nt: TGTGCCAGCAGGGTGGGGGGTTCTTTCTATGGCTACACCTTC
d_call: TRBD2; j_call: TRBJ2-1; v_call: TRBV10-3; clone_size: NA; cdr3_aa: CAIGTSGVYNEQFF; cdr3_nt: TGTGCCATCGGGACTAGCGGGGTCTACAATGAGCAGTTCTTC
d_call: NA; j_call: TRBJ2-3; v_call: TRBV6-1; clone_size: NA; cdr3_aa: CASSNTGAVTDTQYF; cdr3_nt: TGTGCCAGCAGTAACACAGGAGCCGTCACAGATACGCAGTATTTT
d_call: NA; j_call: TRBJ1-2; v_call: TRBV7-2; clone_size: NA; cdr3_aa: CASSSSTTQVGGYTF; cdr3_nt: TGTGCCAGCAGCTCGTCGACGACCCAGGTCGGTGGCTACACCTTC
d_call: TRBD2; j_call: TRBJ2-7; v_call: TRBV24-1; clone_size: NA; cdr3_aa: CATSGGGGRPPYEQYF; cdr3_nt: TGTGCCACCAGTGGCGGGGGCGGGAGGCCTCCCTACGAGCAGTACTTC
d_call: NA; j_call: TRBJ2-3; v_call: TRBV5-1; clone_size: NA; cdr3_aa: CASSLAGDTQYF; cdr3_nt: TGCGCCAGCAGCTTGGCCGGGGACACGCAGTATTTT
d_call: NA; j_call: TRBJ1-5; v_call: TRBV27; clone_size: NA; cdr3_aa: CASSLSPPALINQPQHF; cdr3_nt: TGTGCCAGCAGTTTATCCCCACCGGCCCTTATCAATCAGCCCCAGCATTTT
d_call: TRBD1; j_call: TRBJ2-7; v_call: TRBV12-3/TRBV12-4; clone_size: NA; cdr3_aa: CASSNGQGGPYEQYF; cdr3_nt: TGTGCCAGCAGTAACGGACAGGGGGGACCCTACGAGCAGTACTTC
d_call: NA; j_call: TRBJ1-5; v_call: TRBV19; clone_size: NA; cdr3_aa: CASREYSNQPQHF; cdr3_nt: TGTGCCAGTAGGGAGTATAGCAATCAGCCCCAGCATTTT
d_call: TRBD2; j_call: TRBJ2-1; v_call: TRBV20-1; clone_size: once; cdr3_aa: CSATTSGRVSPNEQFF; cdr3_nt: TGCAGTGCTACCACTAGCGGGAGGGTCTCCCCCAATGAGCAGTTCTTC
d_call: NA; j_call: TRBJ1-6; v_call: TRBV20-1; clone_size: NA; cdr3_aa: CSPDPRRQKNSPLHF; cdr3_nt: TGCAGTCCTGATCCCAGGCGGCAGAAAAATTCACCCCTCCACTTT
d_call: NA; j_call: TRBJ1-2; v_call: TRBV7-6; clone_size: NA; cdr3_aa: CASSLSAAGRGYTF; cdr3_nt: TGTGCCAGCAGCTTATCCGCCGCAGGGAGGGGCTACACCTTC
d_call: NA; j_call: TRBJ1-5; v_call: TRBV19; clone_size: NA; cdr3_aa: CASSIQRGNQPQHF; cdr3_nt: TGTGCCAGTAGTATTCAGCGGGGCAATCAGCCCCAGCATTTT
d_call: TRBD2; j_call: TRBJ2-6; v_call: TRBV7-8; clone_size: NA; cdr3_aa: CASSFGGRSLGGANVLTF; cdr3_nt: TGTGCCAGCAGCTTCGGCGGGAGGTCCTTAGGGGGGGCCAACGTCCTGACTTTC
d_call: TRBD1; j_call: TRBJ1-2; v_call: TRBV27; clone_size: NA; cdr3_aa: CASSARTGWDYGYTF; cdr3_nt: TGTGCCAGCAGTGCCCGGACAGGCTGGGACTATGGCTACACCTTC
d_call: NA; j_call: TRBJ2-5; v_call: TRBV7-3; clone_size: NA; cdr3_aa: CASSKGPGGETQYF; cdr3_nt: TGTGCCAGCAGCAAGGGGCCAGGGGGGGAGACCCAGTACTTC
d_call: NA; j_call: TRBJ1-2; v_call: TRBV6-5; clone_size: NA; cdr3_aa: CASSYGTYGYTF; cdr3_nt: TGTGCCAGCAGTTACGGTACCTATGGCTACACCTTC
d_call: NA; j_call: TRBJ1-2; v_call: TRBV20-1; clone_size: NA; cdr3_aa: CSASGGGGYTF; cdr3_nt: TGCAGTGCTAGCGGTGGAGGAGGCTACACCTTC
d_call: NA; j_call: TRBJ2-3; v_call: TRBV20-1; clone_size: NA; cdr3_aa: CGAITRHGTDTQYF; cdr3_nt: TGCGGTGCTATTACCCGGCACGGCACAGATACGCAGTATTTT
d_call: NA; j_call: TRBJ1-5; v_call: TRBV18; clone_size: NA; cdr3_aa: CASSPLQNQPQHF; cdr3_nt: TGTGCCAGCTCACCGCTACAAAATCAGCCCCAGCATTTT
d_call: NA; j_call: TRBJ2-6; v_call: TRBV20-1; clone_size: few; cdr3_aa: CSASMLSGANVLTF; cdr3_nt: TGCAGTGCTAGTATGCTCTCTGGGGCCAACGTCCTGACTTTC
d_call: TRBD1; j_call: TRBJ2-5; v_call: TRBV24-1; clone_size: few; cdr3_aa: CATSDFRPYSGTGRGETQYF; cdr3_nt: TGTGCCACCAGTGATTTTCGGCCGTACAGTGGGACAGGGCGCGGCGAGACCCAGTACTTC
d_call: NA; j_call: TRBJ1-5; v_call: TRBV27; clone_size: few; cdr3_aa: CASSATGNQPQHF; cdr3_nt: TGTGCCAGCAGTGCAACAGGGAATCAGCCCCAGCATTTT
d_call: NA; j_call: TRBJ1-1; v_call: TRBV7-3; clone_size: few; cdr3_aa: CASSLNLLPRAGTEAFF; cdr3_nt: TGTGCCAGCAGCTTAAACCTTCTCCCCCGGGCTGGTACTGAAGCTTTCTTT
d_call: TRBD1; j_call: TRBJ2-1; v_call: TRBV7-2; clone_size: NA; cdr3_aa: CASRRGQAFNEQFF; cdr3_nt: TGTGCCAGCAGGCGGGGACAGGCCTTCAATGAGCAGTTCTTC
d_call: TRBD1; j_call: TRBJ1-1; v_call: TRBV6-5; clone_size: large; cdr3_aa: CASSYTGTGSEAFF; cdr3_nt: TGTGCCAGCAGTTACACCGGGACAGGGTCTGAAGCTTTCTTT
d_call: TRBD1; j_call: TRBJ2-7; v_call: TRBV27; clone_size: once; cdr3_aa: CASSSRKQGYRSYEQYF; cdr3_nt: TGTGCCAGCAGTTCGCGAAAACAGGGGTACAGGAGCTATGAGCAGTACTTC
d_call: NA; j_call: TRBJ1-6; v_call: TRBV6-2/TRBV6-3; clone_size: NA; cdr3_aa: CASRPGTENSPLHF; cdr3_nt: TGTGCCAGCAGGCCCGGGACCGAGAATTCACCCCTCCACTTT
d_call: NA; j_call: TRBJ1-6; v_call: TRBV30; clone_size: few; cdr3_aa: CAWEGAYNSPLHF; cdr3_nt: TGTGCCTGGGAAGGGGCCTATAATTCACCCCTCCACTTT
d_call: NA; j_call: TRBJ2-1; v_call: TRBV6-1; clone_size: NA; cdr3_aa: CASSGYSYNEQFF; cdr3_nt: TGTGCCAGCAGCGGATACTCCTACAATGAGCAGTTCTTC
d_call: NA; j_call: TRBJ2-1; v_call: TRBV20-1; clone_size: NA; cdr3_aa: CSASGTLAYNEQFF; cdr3_nt: TGCAGTGCCTCCGGTACATTAGCCTACAATGAGCAGTTCTTC
d_call: NA; j_call: TRBJ2-3; v_call: TRBV2; clone_size: NA; cdr3_aa: CASSESGDTQYF; cdr3_nt: TGTGCCAGCAGTGAATCTGGAGATACGCAGTATTTT
d_call: NA; j_call: TRBJ1-5; v_call: TRBV20-1; clone_size: few; cdr3_aa: CSARGGVGPQHF; cdr3_nt: TGCAGTGCTAGAGGGGGGGTCGGACCCCAGCATTTT
d_call: NA; j_call: TRBJ1-5; v_call: TRBV19; clone_size: NA; cdr3_aa: CASTGPPNQPQHF; cdr3_nt: TGTGCCAGTACGGGGCCCCCCAATCAGCCCCAGCATTTT
d_call: NA; j_call: TRBJ1-2; v_call: TRBV20-1; clone_size: NA; cdr3_aa: CSASLGGSVGGYTF; cdr3_nt: TGCAGTGCTAGTTTGGGGGGGTCGGTCGGGGGCTACACCTTC
d_call: NA; j_call: TRBJ1-1; v_call: TRBV11-2; clone_size: NA; cdr3_aa: CASSFHKAGTEAFF; cdr3_nt: TGTGCCAGCAGCTTTCACAAGGCTGGCACTGAAGCTTTCTTT
d_call: TRBD1; j_call: TRBJ1-5; v_call: TRBV27; clone_size: NA; cdr3_aa: CASSFLRGLKQPQHF; cdr3_nt: TGTGCCAGCAGTTTTCTAAGGGGGCTGAAACAGCCCCAGCATTTT
d_call: NA; j_call: TRBJ2-6; v_call: TRBV24-1; clone_size: NA; cdr3_aa: CATSDPTLTSGANVLTF; cdr3_nt: TGTGCCACCAGTGACCCGACACTCACATCTGGGGCCAACGTCCTGACTTTC
d_call: TRBD1; j_call: TRBJ1-4; v_call: TRBV6-1; clone_size: NA; cdr3_aa: CASSPDRVLGKLFF; cdr3_nt: TGTGCCAGCAGCCCCGACAGGGTCTTGGGGAAACTGTTTTTT
d_call: NA; j_call: TRBJ1-1; v_call: TRBV2; clone_size: NA; cdr3_aa: CASKPVRTVNTEAFF; cdr3_nt: TGTGCCAGCAAGCCAGTCCGGACGGTGAACACTGAAGCTTTCTTT
d_call: TRBD1; j_call: TRBJ2-5; v_call: TRBV5-6; clone_size: NA; cdr3_aa: CASSPTTGGGETQYF; cdr3_nt: TGTGCCAGCAGCCCCACGACAGGGGGCGGGGAGACCCAGTACTTC
d_call: NA; j_call: TRBJ1-6; v_call: TRBV12-3/TRBV12-4; clone_size: NA; cdr3_aa: CASSQERVSYNSPLHF; cdr3_nt: TGTGCCAGCAGCCAGGAGAGGGTCTCCTATAATTCACCCCTCCACTTT
d_call: TRBD1; j_call: TRBJ1-1; v_call: TRBV7-2; clone_size: NA; cdr3_aa: CASSSGTGVHTEAFF; cdr3_nt: TGTGCCAGCAGCTCAGGGACAGGGGTTCACACTGAAGCTTTCTTT
d_call: NA; j_call: TRBJ1-1; v_call: TRBV7-9; clone_size: NA; cdr3_aa: CASKGGLNGGRNTEAFF; cdr3_nt: TGTGCCAGCAAAGGGGGACTAAATGGGGGACGAAACACTGAAGCTTTCTTT
d_call: NA; j_call: TRBJ1-5; v_call: TRBV28; clone_size: NA; cdr3_aa: CASRKAGNNQPQHF; cdr3_nt: TGTGCCAGCAGAAAGGCAGGGAACAATCAGCCCCAGCATTTT
d_call: NA; j_call: TRBJ1-2; v_call: TRBV28; clone_size: once; cdr3_aa: CASSLRGAPYGYTF; cdr3_nt: TGTGCCAGCAGTTTGCGGGGGGCCCCCTATGGCTACACCTTC
d_call: TRBD1; j_call: TRBJ2-5; v_call: TRBV4-3; clone_size: NA; cdr3_aa: CASSLRQGAGETQYF; cdr3_nt: TGCGCCAGCAGCCTACGACAGGGGGCTGGAGAGACCCAGTACTTC
d_call: NA; j_call: TRBJ2-7; v_call: TRBV6-1; clone_size: few; cdr3_aa: CASSPDEQYF; cdr3_nt: TGTGCCAGCAGTCCGGACGAGCAGTACTTC
d_call: NA; j_call: TRBJ1-2; v_call: TRBV6-2/TRBV6-3; clone_size: few; cdr3_aa: CASSQAVYGYTF; cdr3_nt: TGTGCCAGCAGCCAGGCGGTCTATGGCTACACCTTC
d_call: TRBD1; j_call: TRBJ1-6; v_call: TRBV28; clone_size: NA; cdr3_aa: CASSPETGANSPLHF; cdr3_nt: TGTGCCAGCAGTCCCGAGACAGGGGCAAATTCACCCCTCCACTTT